This TCR beta chain was sequenced during a study of blood T cell repertoires in COVID-19. Study information: The study drew acute and convalescent COVID-19 samples from the United States, Italy and Spain. T cells, B-cell-depleted T cells, or PBMCs supplied cDNA or gDNA.

How the authors handled the data: Estimated nucleated cell counts came from reference gene primer amplification. Clones were sequenced by immunoSEQ multiplex PCR, and TCRdb holds only the in-frame ones, with some missing. V and J calls and clone size follow that table, whereas D and trimming were derived from the DNA. This table holds 70,000 to 100,000 clones, 80% to 90% found once. Sample: peripheral blood. This receptor was taken from a human donor in a cohort sampled during active COVID-19.

The CDR3 sequence: CASSPGTEITGELFF. The CDR3 bases are TGTGCCAGCAGCCCCGGGACAGAGATCACCGGGGAGCTGTTTTTT. The V call is TRBV7-9, the J call TRBJ2-2; TRBD1 matches 7 bases. CDR3 length equals 15 residues. J was trimmed by 4 bases and V by 5 bases; bases with no gene match: 7. CDR1 is SEHNR and CDR2 is FQNEAQ in the germline V gene (reference sequence).